This record looks at one TCR beta chain sequence and its context. This clonotype was seen at least ten times. Its antigen specificity is not known. Base qualities are not provided; no much larger clone lies one nucleotide away. The junction shows trimming of 0 bases on V and 0 bases on J, plus 7 bases between the germline ends. Measured from the cysteine to the phenylalanine, the CDR3 is 15 residues long. Kept here is only the CDR3 DNA, which spans 45 bases and is read in frame from base 1. CDR1 and CDR2 (MGHRA, YSYEKL) derive from the germline V gene. Stable Graves' hyperthyroidism was defined as the absence of progression to ophthalmopathy over 18 months of follow-up. Hyperthyroidism patients were aged 18 to 65 years and newly diagnosed, with disease duration of less than 2 months. Exclusion was applied to patients with uncontrolled infections, other autoimmune diseases, pregnancy or lactation. Diagnoses were established on the basis of clinical symptoms, serum thyroxine and TRAb, thyroid ultrasound, and orbital computed tomography. Ficoll-Paque density gradient centrifugation was used to isolate PBMCs from 8.5 to 10 ml of fresh peripheral blood. Total RNA was extracted with Trizol reagent, and quality was checked on an Agilent 2100 Bioanalyzer.

Amplification of TCR beta CDR3 regions was carried out from RNA transcripts. The TCR CDR3 was subjected to a first round of RT-PCR using the HTBI primer set and the Qiagen OneStep RT-PCR kit. A second multiplex PCR round built the libraries, followed by size selection and purification. Paired-end sequencing of the libraries was performed with 100 bp reads on an Illumina HiSeq2000. For the original study's pipeline: SOAPnuke was used to process the raw data, removing reads that contained adapters or uncalled bases, had a mean Phred below 15, or lacked an exact match to the constant primer or identifier. High-quality paired reads were merged using COPE v1.2.5, and each unique nucleotide sequence was defined as a clonotype. MiTCR v1.1 was used to align the clonotypes against IMGT TRBV, TRBD and TRBJ reference segments. Analysis was restricted to V-J combinations with a frequency above 0.0001, which covered 99.2% of repertoires. The TCS score was defined as the ratio of F50 (clonal expansion) to E x V (chaos), calculated using BLOSUM62-based TCRdist between CDR3 peptides within each V-J. Welch's t-statistics and random forest reduced fewer than 550 V-J features to some 14, which were used in a naive Bayes classifier (R e1071). TCRdb applied fastp at Q25 and MiXCR to the public reads, then kept only in-frame beta chains. Each entry is one CDR3 protein sequence, shown with its most common DNA and genes. None of the V and J calls come from the authors' own analysis; TCRdb made them. For this sample there are under 800,000 distinct CDR3 sequences; 11% to 15% appear just once. In total, the top ten clones hold about 10% of the sample.

The data derive from a study of T cells in Graves' hyperthyroidism and ophthalmopathy (dated by TCRdb to about 2019). For the study in its entirety: Peripheral blood samples were taken at the time of initial diagnosis, prior to any treatment. The 95 to 100 discovery patients were randomly split 7:3 into training and test sets. Thyroid tissue and blood T-cell repertoires from about six Graves' hyperthyroidism patients were also compared in the study. After sampling, hyperthyroidism patients received methimazole starting at 30 mg daily, and ophthalmopathy patients received high-dose intravenous methylprednisolone. To identify distinguishing TCR V-J signatures, a discovery cohort of about 95 patients was used, comprising 40 to 45 with Graves' ophthalmopathy and approximately 57 with stable Graves' hyperthyroidism. The paper reports TCR Vbeta CDR3 sequencing of over 130 peripheral blood samples: around 45 ophthalmopathy, under 80 hyperthyroidism and around 17 progressor patients. Prospective prediction of ophthalmopathy was tested in an independent validation cohort consisting of about 20 hyperthyroidism patients and around 16 patients who later progressed to ophthalmopathy.

General study outcomes and caveats: In cross-validation, a model built on a 13 V-J signature told ophthalmopathy apart from stable hyperthyroidism with 85% to 90% sensitivity and about 81% specificity, and in testing the same model reached 80%/75%. Blood samples also contained most of the expanded thyroid clonotypes (frequency above 0.001), which suggests that blood repertoires may reflect thyroid immune responses. In validation, progression to ophthalmopathy was predicted by the model with 70.59% sensitivity and about 72% specificity, a median of about 6.4 months before onset. No statistical method was used to set the sample size in advance, and investigators knew the group allocation.

The chain links TRBV4-1 with TRBJ2-3; the D gene remains uncertain. The source of this sequence is a woman aged 18-29 years with Graves' hyperthyroidism. The sequenced material came from blood. The CDR3 reads as follows: CASSQEKDSTDTQYF. In nucleotides, the sequence is TGCGCCAGCAGCCAAGAAAAGGACAGCACAGATACGCAGTATTTT.